The 24 T cell receptor beta chains below come from one sample, sequenced in a study of regulatory T cells in long-lasting Graves disease. The sample's time point: persistent/refractory GD, antithyroid drugs over 5 years with positive TRAb. Following extraction of RNA from PBMCs, that RNA was used to make the TCR library. Relying on iRepertoire HTBI primers and Arm-PCR of CDR3 regions, the team built TCR beta libraries. Via MiXCR, TCRdb re-called the multiplex PCR reads, giving one row per CDR3 protein. The data hold almost 350,000 distinct CDR3 sequences, with about 20% observed a single time. Sequenced here: peripheral blood mononuclear cells (PBMCs), sampled when the disease was refractory, from a patient treated with antithyroid drugs. These receptors came from a female donor with Graves disease.

In this sample, this clonotype turned up a few times. The J gene is TRBJ1-2, the V gene TRBV7-2; TRBD1 matches 9 bases. With V trimmed by 4 bases and J by 2 bases, 8 bases remained unmatched. Germline V gene lookup returns CDR1 SGHTA and CDR2 FQGNSA. This CDR3 has 16 amino acids. CDR3 coding DNA: TGTGCCAGCAGCTCAGCTCCGGGACAGGGCAACTATGGCTACACCTTC. Its protein product is CASSSAPGQGNYGYTF.

V is TRBV28 and J is TRBJ2-5; the match to TRBD2 covers 8 bases. The CDR3 runs to 15 residues. Per germline, CDR1 MDHEN and CDR2 SYDVKM. The trim removed 6 bases at V and 0 bases at J, leaving 6 bases unmatched. CDR3 sequence: CASRKGLGNQETQYF. In DNA form, the CDR3 reads TGTGCCAGCAGGAAGGGACTAGGGAACCAAGAGACCCAGTACTTC.

The chain combines TRBV11-3 with TRBJ2-1; no clear D. V was trimmed by 5 bases and J by 4 bases, leaving 9 bases between them. This CDR3 has 13 residues. CDR1 is SGHNT and CDR2 is YENEEA in the germline V gene. The CDR3 here is CASSRGVYNEQFF. The CDR3 DNA is TGTGCCAGCAGCCGTGGGGTATACAATGAGCAGTTCTTC.

This clonotype was found many times. The V gene is TRBV6-1, the J gene TRBJ1-6; the D is unclear. Deletions cut 2 bases from V and 8 bases from J, with 7 bases between. The CDR3 is made up of 13 amino acids. From germline, CDR1 is MNHNS and CDR2 SASEGT. The CDR3 here is CASSERNHSPLHF. DNA of the CDR3: TGTGCCAGCAGTGAAAGGAACCATTCACCCCTCCACTTT.

This clonotype has only a few counts. The chain links TRBV6-1 to TRBJ1-5; TRBD1 matches at 7 bases. J lost 7 bases, V lost 5 bases, and 8 bases had no gene match. Germline loops: CDR1 MNHNS, CDR2 SASEGT. This CDR3 is 14 amino acids long. This chain's CDR3 is CASSTQGHQQPQHF. The CDR3 coding sequence is TGTGCCAGCAGTACACAGGGGCATCAACAGCCCCAGCATTTT.

This sequence joins TRBV7-8 and TRBJ2-5; 8 bases align to TRBD1. This CDR3 contains 14 residues. CDR1 and CDR2 (germline): SGHVS, FQNEAQ. The V and J ends lost 7 bases and 5 bases, in that order; junction bases with no gene match: 9. Written as DNA, the CDR3 is TGTGCCAGCACGGACAGGGCCCGAGGGGAGACCCAGTACTTC. Protein product: CASTDRARGETQYF.

In its sample, this clonotype was seen many times. The J gene is TRBJ2-7, the V gene TRBV3-1; D not certain. The CDR3 contains 11 residues. Germline assignment: CDR1 LGHDT and CDR2 YNNKEL (reference sequence). V was shortened by 1 base and J by 11 bases, with 9 bases between the two germline ends. This CDR3 is CASSQVKEKYF. DNA for the CDR3: TGTGCCAGCAGCCAAGTAAAGGAGAAGTACTTC.

This clonotype was recorded many times. The chain carries TRBV30 and TRBJ1-6; D possibly corresponds to TRBD1 (5 bases). The CDR3 covers 13 residues. The V end was cut by 5 bases, the J end by 9 bases, with 14 bases between. Germline V CDR1 and CDR2: GTSNPN, SVGIG (reference sequence). The CDR3 bases are TGTGCCTGGGGCGGCAGGGTCGGTTCACCCCTCCACTTT. Translated, it gives CAWGGRVGSPLHF.

This clonotype was found a few times. The chain is built from TRBV27 and TRBJ2-2, with D uncertain. Trimming left V 1 base short and J 7 bases short, with 4 bases between. Germline V CDR1 and CDR2: MNHEY, SMNVEV (reference sequence). The CDR3 is 12 residues long. CDR3 residues: CASSLLGGELFF. The CDR3 DNA reads as TGTGCCAGCAGTTTATTGGGCGGGGAGCTGTTTTTT.

The table lists this clonotype with many counts. This chain uses TRBV2 with TRBJ1-2; possible D gene TRBD1, 6 bases. V was cut by 8 bases and J by 5 bases, with 12 bases left in between. Per the germline V gene, CDR1 is SNHLY and CDR2 is FYNNEI. The CDR3 consists of 12 residues. The CDR3 spells CASPRGLYGYTF. CDR3 DNA sequence: TGTGCCAGCCCCAGGGGCCTGTATGGCTACACCTTC.

There are a few counts of this clonotype. This rearrangement joins TRBV3-1 to TRBJ1-1, with 11 bases aligning to TRBD1. Germline V gene lookup returns CDR1 LGHDT and CDR2 YNNKEL (reference sequence). The CDR3 consists of 16 residues. V was pared by 1 base and J by 4 bases, with 5 bases of the junction left unmatched. CDR3 in DNA: TGTGCCAGCAGCCAAGCTGGGACAGGGGGAGGCACTGAAGCTTTCTTT. It translates to CASSQAGTGGGTEAFF.

The chain combines TRBV20-1 with TRBJ1-5; 7 nucleotides match TRBD1. This CDR3 contains 16 residues. Trimming at V came to 0 bases and at J to 3 bases, leaving 8 bases not matched to a gene. The germline gives CDR1 DFQATT, CDR2 SNEGSKA (reference sequence). The CDR3 here is CSARDSGTVPNQPQHF. CDR3 in DNA: TGCAGTGCTAGAGACTCCGGGACAGTTCCCAATCAGCCCCAGCATTTT.

The chain combines TRBV30 with TRBJ1-1; D unclear. The V gene's germline CDR1 is GTSNPN and CDR2 SVGIG (reference sequence). This CDR3 comprises 13 residues. Trimming removed 2 bases at V and 3 bases at J, with 10 bases between. The CDR3 sequence: CAWSSGRDTEAFF. The CDR3 DNA follows: TGTGCCTGGAGTTCGGGTCGGGACACTGAAGCTTTCTTT.

This clonotype was seen ten or more times. CDR3 region: CASSLGPDNTEAFF. As DNA, the CDR3 is TGTGCCAGCAGCTTAGGTCCGGACAACACTGAAGCTTTCTTT. The J gene is TRBJ1-1, the V gene TRBV7-8; D call uncertain. The ends were cut back, 1 base at V and 2 bases at J, with 8 bases in the middle. The CDR3 totals 14 residues. Germline CDR1 reads SGHVS; CDR2 reads FQNEAQ. The full variable domain, with the rest looked up from reference TRBV7-8 and TRBJ1-1, is GAGVSQSPRYKVAKRGQDVALRCDPISGHVSLFWYQQALGQGPEFLTYFQNEAQLDKSGLPSDRFFAERPEGSVSTLKIQRTQQEDSAVYLCASSLGPDNTEAFFGQGTRLTVV.

This clonotype was seen ten or more times. This chain joins TRBV12-3 or TRBV12-4 and TRBJ2-7; unclear D gene. Trimming left V 3 bases short and J 7 bases short, with 13 bases between. This CDR3 region has 13 residues. The DNA of the CDR3 is TGTGCCAGCAGTTTTAAAGGGTCTGGGGAGCAGTACTTC. Its translation is CASSFKGSGEQYF.

The rearrangement uses TRBV7-2 and TRBJ2-1, with a weak D call TRBD1 (5 bases). The CDR3 is made up of 15 amino acids. Germline CDR1 SGHTA, CDR2 FQGNSA. Trimming stripped 3 bases from V and 3 bases from J, with 12 bases between. CDR3 protein: CASSFLGVGYNEQFF. The CDR3 DNA sequence: TGTGCCAGCAGCTTTCTAGGGGTCGGCTACAATGAGCAGTTCTTC.

The V gene is TRBV11-1, the J gene TRBJ2-1, with TRBD1 identical over 7 bases. The J segment lost 5 bases and the V segment lost 8 bases, leaving 9 bases of the junction unmatched. CDR1 and CDR2 (germline): SGHAT, FQDESV (reference sequence). This CDR3 region has 14 residues. For the CDR3, the DNA is TGTGCCAGCCAAAGACAGGGTATAGACAATGAGCAGTTCTTC. Translation gives CASQRQGIDNEQFF.

This clonotype was counted at least ten times. The chain carries TRBV28 and TRBJ1-1, with no clear D. Germline V CDR1 and CDR2: MDHEN, SYDVKM. V was shortened by 6 bases and J by 3 bases, with 11 bases between the two germline ends. The CDR3 is 13 residues long. The CDR3 region has the DNA TGTGCCAGCAGGTATGGGTGGCACACTGAAGCTTTCTTT. Amino acid sequence: CASRYGWHTEAFF.

This clonotype was observed at least ten times. The chain uses TRBV6-5 and TRBJ2-7; unclear D gene. There are 13 residues in the CDR3. Per germline, CDR1 MNHEY and CDR2 SVGAGI. V lost 0 bases to trimming and J lost 6 bases, with 9 bases between them. The CDR3 sequence: CASSYSRLGEQYF. Written as DNA, the CDR3 is TGTGCCAGCAGTTACTCCCGCTTAGGCGAGCAGTACTTC.

This sequence joins TRBV10-3 and TRBJ2-1; the match to TRBD2 covers 7 bases. The CDR3 totals 15 residues. V was pared by 0 bases and J by 6 bases, with 5 bases of the junction left unmatched. CDR1 and CDR2 from the germline V gene are ENHRY and SYGVKD. For the CDR3, the DNA is TGTGCCATCAGTGAGTCCGGCGGGAGAATCAATGAGCAGTTCTTC. Protein product: CAISESGGRINEQFF.

This clonotype appeared a few times. The rearrangement uses TRBV4-3 and TRBJ1-2; 9 positions match TRBD1. Germline CDR1 LGHNA, CDR2 YSLEER. V shed 1 base and J 6 bases; nucleotides not matched to a gene: 6. The CDR3 loop spans 15 amino acids. CDR3 sequence (DNA): TGCGCCAGCAGCCAAGGGGGACAGGGAAGGGATGGCTACACCTTC. Translation: CASSQGGQGRDGYTF.

In regard to this clonotype: One junction end disagrees with the germline gene, perhaps due to a read error. The chain couples TRBV10-2 to TRBJ1-1; 9 bases line up with TRBD1. The CDR3 totals 15 residues. Germline CDR1 and CDR2: WSHSY and SAAADI. This chain's CDR3 is CASGDRDRADTEAFF. The CDR3 coding sequence is TGCGCCAGCGGTGACCGGGACAGGGCGGACACTGAAGCTTTCTTT.

There are many counts of this clonotype. The chain recombines TRBV6-2 or TRBV6-3 with TRBJ1-4; TRBD1 is a possible D gene (5 bases). CDR1 MNHEY and CDR2 SVGEGT come from the germline V gene. The CDR3 loop spans 15 amino acids. Trimming stripped 2 bases from V and 5 bases from J, with 12 bases between. CDR3 bases: TGTGCCAGCAGTTACAGTGCCGGGGGGAATGAAAAACTGTTTTTT. This codes for CASSYSAGGNEKLFF.

The J gene is TRBJ2-7, the V gene TRBV4-2; maybe TRBD2 (5 bases). Germline CDR1 is LGHNA and CDR2 is YNFKEQ. The ends were cut back, 1 base at V and 3 bases at J, with 7 bases in the middle. The CDR3 length is 13 residues. This CDR3 is CASSQARDYEQYF. For the CDR3, the DNA is TGTGCCAGCAGCCAAGCCCGGGACTACGAGCAGTACTTC.